Listed here are 13 T cell receptor beta chains from one sample, sequenced in a study of T cells in Graves' hyperthyroidism and ophthalmopathy (dated by TCRdb to between 2017 and 2020). The protocol used for the library was multiplex PCR. For sequencing, an Illumina HiSeq 2000 was employed. TCR beta CDR3 regions were amplified from RNA transcripts. The first round of RT-PCR for the TCR CDR3 was performed with the HTBI primer set and the Qiagen OneStep RT-PCR kit. TCRdb cleaned the public reads at Q25 with fastp, built clones with MiXCR and kept in-frame beta chains. Rows are combined by CDR3 protein, so each entry shows the most common genes and DNA. The sample table contains around 800,000 distinct CDR3 sequences; only one count was recorded for roughly 40% of them. More than 7% of the sample is in the top ten clones. Material: blood. The receptors derive from a man aged 18 to 35 with Graves' hyperthyroidism.

This chain uses TRBV5-1 with TRBJ1-1; maybe TRBD1 (5 bases). The CDR3 runs to 15 residues. From germline, CDR1 is SGHRS and CDR2 YFSETQ. With 0 bases removed from V and 7 bases from J, the gap between germline ends came to 16 bases. The CDR3 bases are TGCGCCAGCAGCTTGGCCCGGGGGTCAGAAGGTGAAGCTTTCTTT. Translated: CASSLARGSEGEAFF. Complete variable domain (other parts from reference TRBV5-1 and TRBJ1-1): KAGVTQTPRYLIKTRGQQVTLSCSPISGHRSVSWYQQTPGQGLQFLFEYFSETQRNKGNFPGRFSGRQFSNSRSEMNVSTLELGDSALYLCASSLARGSEGEAFFGQGTRLTVV.

The sample holds a few counts of this clonotype. The CDR3 nucleotides read TGTGCCAGCAGTGAAAGGGGCATCTACTCCTATAATTCACCCCTCCACTTT. It codes for CASSERGIYSYNSPLHF. J is TRBJ1-6 and V is TRBV6-1; D possibly corresponds to TRBD1 (5 bases). The V gene lost 2 bases and the J gene lost 0 bases, with 11 bases spanning the gap. There are 17 residues in the CDR3. CDR1 MNHNS and CDR2 SASEGT come from the germline V gene.

This clonotype has just a few counts. CDR3 residues: CASSAQGALLGETQYF. The CDR3 DNA sequence: TGTGCCAGCAGCGCTCAGGGGGCGCTTCTCGGAGAGACCCAGTACTTC. This sequence joins TRBV9 and TRBJ2-5; 8 bases map to TRBD1. This CDR3 comprises 16 residues. V lost 3 bases, J lost 4 bases, and 11 bases stayed unmatched. The germline V gene has CDR1 SGDLS and CDR2 YYNGEE.

This clonotype was counted only a few times. V usage is TRBV7-9 and J usage is TRBJ2-5; 12 bases line up with TRBD2. The CDR3 contains 15 residues. Trimming removed 5 bases from V and 5 bases from J; junction bases left unmatched: 6. Germline CDR1 and CDR2: SEHNR and FQNEAQ (reference sequence). In DNA form, the CDR3 reads TGTGCCAGCAGCGAAAGGACTAGCGGGATGGAGACCCAGTACTTC. Translated, it gives CASSERTSGMETQYF.

The table lists this clonotype with many counts. This chain joins TRBV25-1 and TRBJ1-1, with 8 bases fitting TRBD1. The CDR3 loop spans 13 amino acids. Germline loops: CDR1 MGHDK, CDR2 SYGVNS. After removal of 8 bases from V and 5 bases from J, the junction contained 7 bases not matched to a gene. This chain's CDR3 is CASGQGIRTEAFF. CDR3 DNA sequence: TGTGCCAGCGGACAGGGCATTCGTACTGAAGCTTTCTTT.

This clonotype was counted only a few times. The CDR3 reads CASSPWGLKDEQYF. The CDR3 nucleotides are TGTGCCAGTAGTCCTTGGGGCTTAAAGGACGAGCAGTACTTC. The V and J genes are TRBV19 and TRBJ2-7; D is possibly TRBD1 (5 bases). Germline lookup yields CDR1 LNHDA and CDR2 SQIVND (reference sequence). Trimming pared 5 bases from V and 5 bases from J, leaving 16 bases between. The CDR3 has 14 residues.

There are many counts of this clonotype. This rearrangement joins TRBV10-3 to TRBJ2-2; the D is unclear. Germline V gene lookup returns CDR1 ENHRY and CDR2 SYGVKD. The CDR3 loop spans 10 amino acids. Between the trimmed V and J ends, which lost 10 bases and 6 bases, there was a span of 6 bases. CDR3 in DNA: TGTGCCACCTCTTCCGGGGAGCTGTTTTTT. The encoded protein is CATSSGELFF.

This clonotype came up many times. V is TRBV2 and J is TRBJ2-2; 9 bases match TRBD2. This CDR3 spans 16 amino acids. V gave up 4 bases and J gave up 5 bases; unmatched junction bases: 8. Germline-derived CDR1 and CDR2 are SNHLY and FYNNEI. This CDR3 is CASSGRSGSETGELFF. CDR3 nucleotide sequence: TGTGCCAGCAGTGGTCGTAGCGGGAGTGAGACCGGGGAGCTGTTTTTT.

About this clonotype: A read error is possible here, since a much larger clone lies one base away. J is TRBJ1-1 and V is TRBV7-9, with D unclear. The CDR3 length is 12 residues. The V gene's germline CDR1 is SEHNR and CDR2 FQNEAQ (reference sequence). Trimming left V 8 bases short and J 0 bases short, with 7 bases between. The CDR3, as DNA: TGTGCCAGCGCCCCAGTGAACACTGAAGCTTTCTTT. Protein product: CASAPVNTEAFF.

This clonotype has ten or more counts. The chain employs TRBV15 and TRBJ1-2; 10 bases are shared with TRBD1. J lost 4 bases, V lost 5 bases, and 7 bases had no gene match. This CDR3 comprises 15 residues. CDR1 is LNHNV and CDR2 is YYDKDF in the germline V gene (reference sequence). CDR3 protein: CATSPGTGDSYGYTF. The CDR3 DNA is TGTGCCACCAGCCCGGGGACAGGGGATAGCTATGGCTACACCTTC.

This clonotype was counted at least ten times. The chain combines TRBV20-1 with TRBJ1-5; D is ambiguous. The V gene lost 2 bases and the J gene lost 4 bases, with 6 bases spanning the gap. This CDR3 comprises 12 residues. CDR1 is DFQATT and CDR2 is SNEGSKA in the germline V gene (reference sequence). The CDR3 nucleotides are TGCAGTGCTAGACAGAGTAATCAGCCCCAGCATTTT. Translation: CSARQSNQPQHF.

The chain uses TRBV10-3 and TRBJ2-3, with TRBD1 matching over 9 bases. CDR1 ENHRY and CDR2 SYGVKD come from the germline V gene. This CDR3 spans 14 amino acids. Trimming removed 5 bases from V and 2 bases from J; junction bases left unmatched: 2. The CDR3 DNA reads TGTGCCATCAGTCGGACAGGGGCCACAGATACGCAGTATTTT. This encodes CAISRTGATDTQYF.

There are many counts of this clonotype. The chain has TRBV15 and TRBJ2-7; no clear D gene. The ends were cut back, 0 bases at V and 4 bases at J, with 7 bases in the middle. There are 13 residues in the CDR3. The germline V gene has CDR1 LNHNV and CDR2 YYDKDF (reference sequence). In nucleotides, the CDR3 is TGTGCCACCAGCAGAGAACGGGCGTACGAGCAGTACTTC. It codes for CATSRERAYEQYF. Full variable domain (rest looked up from reference TRBV15 and TRBJ2-7): DAMVIQNPRYQVTQFGKPVTLSCSQTLNHNVMYWYQQKSSQAPKLLFHYYDKDFNNEADTPDNFQSRRPNTSFCFLDIRSPGLGDTAMYLCATSRERAYEQYFGPGTRLTVT.